This T cell receptor beta chain came from a study of response to subunit inactivated influenza vaccine. In TCRdb, the RT-PCR reads were re-called with MiXCR into one record per CDR3 protein. The sample shows some 150,000 distinct CDR3 sequences, approximately 12% of them seen only once. Germline values: CDR1 SGHAT, CDR2 FQNNGV. The CDR3 runs to 17 residues. The V gene end was trimmed by 3 bases and the J gene end by 2 bases; junction bases not matched to a gene: 6. This clonotype was counted only a few times. These same data were also listed under a study on T cells expressing NK-cell markers. In that study: Beta-chain TCR cDNA was generated via 5'RACE template switching with UMIs. NKG2C+ dominant clonotypes from several donors made up about 1.0-7.5% of CD8+ T cells. For a handful of donors, these clonotypes were likewise the leading ones in the CD3+CD56-NKG2C+ fraction.

V and J are TRBV11-2 and TRBJ2-3; 12 nucleotides align to TRBD2. Here the sequenced sample was CD8+ T cells sorted from PBMCs, taken 11 to 12 days after vaccination. This receptor was obtained from a man aged 50 to 59 who received an inactivated influenza vaccine. The CDR3 DNA reads as TGTGCCAGCAGCTTTCTAGCGGGAGGGCCTACCACAGATACGCAGTATTTT. The encoded protein is CASSFLAGGPTTDTQYF.